This T cell receptor (beta chain) came from a study of blood T cell repertoires in COVID-19. Study details: Collection of acute and convalescent COVID-19 samples took place in the United States, Italy and Spain. The cDNA or gDNA used as material had been derived from T cells, B-cell-depleted T cells, or PBMCs.

How the authors handled the data: Nucleated cell number was recorded as an estimate derived from reference gene primer amplification. Method: immunoSEQ multiplex PCR; TCRdb's copy keeps in-frame clones and lacks some. That table gives V, J and clone size, and the DNA gave D and trimming. The sample consists of around 140,000 clones, 85% to 90% of them appearing once. The V gene lost 4 bases and the J gene lost 7 bases, with 21 bases spanning the gap. The CDR3 has 16 amino acids. Per germline, CDR1 SGHRS and CDR2 YFSETQ. This sequence was found in a man between 70 and 80 years old with active COVID-19. Specimen: peripheral blood. The chain employs TRBV5-1 and TRBJ2-1; D is perhaps TRBD1 (6 bases). The CDR3 loop is CASSDTGTFIGNEQFF. The DNA for the CDR3 is TGCGCCAGCAGCGACACCGGGACATTCATCGGGAATGAGCAGTTCTTC.